Listed below are T cell receptor beta chains from one sample, sequenced in a study of blood T cell repertoires in COVID-19. Sequenced by immunoSEQ multiplex PCR; TCRdb stores in-frame clones only, minus some. The table has some 320,000 clones, roughly 88% seen once. The sample comprised peripheral blood. Receptors were obtained from a woman aged 30 to 39 who had recovered from COVID-19. The CDR3 runs from the conserved cysteine through the conserved F or W. The order of the fields is clone size, J gene, D gene, V gene, CDR3 length, CDR3 DNA, CDR3 protein. The D gene is left open where the match is weak. Part of the rows lack a size; the others show once, few, many or a class for expanded clones.

clone size: many
J gene: TRBJ2-1
D gene: TRBD1
V gene: TRBV11-3
CDR3 length: 15
CDR3 DNA: TGTGCCAGCAGCTTGACAGGGGATTCCTACAATGAGCAGTTCTTC
CDR3 protein: CASSLTGDSYNEQFF

clone size: -
J gene: TRBJ1-4
D gene: TRBD1
V gene: TRBV6-5
CDR3 length: 15
CDR3 DNA: TGTGCCAGCAACGAATGGGGACAGGGAGGTGAAAAACTGTTTTTT
CDR3 protein: CASNEWGQGGEKLFF

clone size: -
J gene: TRBJ2-7
D gene: -
V gene: TRBV5-1
CDR3 length: 12
CDR3 DNA: TGCGCCAGCAGCTCTGGAGGGAACGAGCAGTACTTC
CDR3 protein: CASSSGGNEQYF

clone size: -
J gene: TRBJ2-7
D gene: TRBD1
V gene: TRBV5-1
CDR3 length: 15
CDR3 DNA: TGCGCCAGCAGCTCCTCGGACAGGGGATTATACGAGCAGTACTTC
CDR3 protein: CASSSSDRGLYEQYF

clone size: -
J gene: TRBJ1-4
D gene: -
V gene: TRBV15
CDR3 length: 15
CDR3 DNA: TGTGCCACCAGCAGAGATAAGGCTCAAGCAGGAAAACTGTTTTTT
CDR3 protein: CATSRDKAQAGKLFF

clone size: -
J gene: TRBJ2-5
D gene: TRBD1
V gene: TRBV6-5
CDR3 length: 14
CDR3 DNA: TGTGCCAGCGAACCAACAGGGGGTGCGGAGACCCAGTACTTC
CDR3 protein: CASEPTGGAETQYF

clone size: -
J gene: TRBJ1-2
D gene: TRBD1
V gene: TRBV2
CDR3 length: 14
CDR3 DNA: TGTGCCAGCAGTGAAAGAACAGGGGAGTATGGCTACACCTTC
CDR3 protein: CASSERTGEYGYTF

clone size: -
J gene: TRBJ1-1
D gene: TRBD1
V gene: TRBV5-1
CDR3 length: 15
CDR3 DNA: TGCGCCAGCAGCTTACAGGGGGCCGAGGTCACTGAAGCTTTCTTT
CDR3 protein: CASSLQGAEVTEAFF

clone size: -
J gene: TRBJ2-1
D gene: -
V gene: TRBV12-5
CDR3 length: 13
CDR3 DNA: TGTGCTAGTGCCACGACACCGAATTCGGAGCAGTTCTTC
CDR3 protein: CASATTPNSEQFF

clone size: -
J gene: TRBJ2-2
D gene: -
V gene: TRBV7-3
CDR3 length: 15
CDR3 DNA: TGTGCCAGCAGCCCCCAGGGGAGAAGCACCGGGGAGCTGTTTTTT
CDR3 protein: CASSPQGRSTGELFF

clone size: -
J gene: TRBJ2-7
D gene: TRBD1
V gene: TRBV10-3
CDR3 length: 14
CDR3 DNA: TGTGCCATCAGTGAGGGACAGGGGGCTTACGAGCAGTACTTC
CDR3 protein: CAISEGQGAYEQYF

clone size: -
J gene: TRBJ2-1
D gene: TRBD1
V gene: TRBV15
CDR3 length: 16
CDR3 DNA: TGTGCCACCAGCAGAGAGACAGGGAGTGGGTACAATGAGCAGTTCTTC
CDR3 protein: CATSRETGSGYNEQFF

clone size: -
J gene: TRBJ1-2
D gene: -
V gene: TRBV7-8
CDR3 length: 13
CDR3 DNA: TGTGCCAGCAGTTCGTCCGTTTCCCATGGCTACACCTTC
CDR3 protein: CASSSSVSHGYTF

clone size: -
J gene: TRBJ1-3
D gene: -
V gene: TRBV19
CDR3 length: 15
CDR3 DNA: TGTGCCAGTAGGACACCCTCTTTCTCTGGAAACACCATATATTTT
CDR3 protein: CASRTPSFSGNTIYF

clone size: -
J gene: TRBJ1-4
D gene: TRBD1
V gene: TRBV6-5
CDR3 length: 14
CDR3 DNA: TGTGCCAGCAGCCCGGGACAGTCTTCGGAAAAACTGTTTTTT
CDR3 protein: CASSPGQSSEKLFF

clone size: -
J gene: TRBJ2-3
D gene: TRBD2
V gene: TRBV7-2
CDR3 length: 15
CDR3 DNA: TGTGCCAGCAGCTTAACCGGGGGGGCAGCAGATACGCAGTATTTT
CDR3 protein: CASSLTGGAADTQYF

clone size: once
J gene: TRBJ2-7
D gene: TRBD1
V gene: TRBV4-2
CDR3 length: 13
CDR3 DNA: TGTGCCAGCACCGACAGGGGGGATGGCGAGCAGTACTTC
CDR3 protein: CASTDRGDGEQYF

clone size: -
J gene: TRBJ1-1
D gene: -
V gene: TRBV20-1
CDR3 length: 14
CDR3 DNA: TGCAGTGCTAGTTCCCCTGGCAGGAACACTGAAGCTTTCTTT
CDR3 protein: CSASSPGRNTEAFF

clone size: -
J gene: TRBJ2-2
D gene: -
V gene: TRBV7-2
CDR3 length: 14
CDR3 DNA: TGTGCCAGCAGCTTAAGCCTGAACACCGGGGAGCTGTTTTTT
CDR3 protein: CASSLSLNTGELFF

clone size: -
J gene: TRBJ2-1
D gene: -
V gene: TRBV7-3
CDR3 length: 16
CDR3 DNA: TGTGCCAGCAGTTTAGGGGCGGGGAGCTCCTACAATGAGCAGTTCTTC
CDR3 protein: CASSLGAGSSYNEQFF

clone size: -
J gene: TRBJ2-2
D gene: -
V gene: TRBV24-1
CDR3 length: 15
CDR3 DNA: TGTGCCACCAGTGATTTGAACCATAGTCCCGGGGAGCTGTTTTTT
CDR3 protein: CATSDLNHSPGELFF

clone size: -
J gene: TRBJ1-2
D gene: TRBD1
V gene: TRBV5-8
CDR3 length: 18
CDR3 DNA: TGTGCCAGCTTCGGCCGCCGGGACAGGCCCAATCTAAACTATGGCTACACCTTC
CDR3 protein: CASFGRRDRPNLNYGYTF

clone size: -
J gene: TRBJ2-1
D gene: TRBD2
V gene: TRBV6-5
CDR3 length: 14
CDR3 DNA: TGTGCCAGCAGTCAAAAGCGGGGGGGCAAAGAGCAGTTCTTC
CDR3 protein: CASSQKRGGKEQFF

clone size: -
J gene: TRBJ2-3
D gene: -
V gene: TRBV12-3/TRBV12-4
CDR3 length: 11
CDR3 DNA: TGTGCCAGCATAGCAGCAGATACGCAGTATTTT
CDR3 protein: CASIAADTQYF

clone size: -
J gene: TRBJ2-5
D gene: TRBD2
V gene: TRBV13
CDR3 length: 17
CDR3 DNA: TGTGCCAGCAGCTTAAGGGCCGGGGCTAGCGGGGGAGAGACCCAGTACTTC
CDR3 protein: CASSLRAGASGGETQYF